The TCR beta chain under discussion was sequenced for a study of blood T cell repertoires in COVID-19. Per the authors' pipeline: How many nucleated cells were present was estimated from reference gene primer amplification. Data came from immunoSEQ multiplex PCR; TCRdb stores just in-frame clones and leaves some out. D and trimming were read from the DNA, whereas the V and J calls and clone size are those reported in that table. This sample has about 260,000 clones, with 75% to 90% found just once. This CDR3 comprises 15 residues. From germline, CDR1 is LNHNV and CDR2 YYDKDF (reference sequence). The ends lost 4 bases at V and 7 bases at J; junction bases unmatched: 12.

This TCR was sampled from a middle-aged man who had been exposed to COVID-19. Sequenced input: PBMCs or T cells enriched from blood (not recorded which). The chain links TRBV15 to TRBJ1-2, with 7 bases matching TRBD1. The CDR3 protein is CATSTYRTGSSGYTF. CDR3 coding DNA: TGTGCCACCAGCACTTACCGGACAGGCTCTAGTGGCTACACCTTC. Full variable domain (rest looked up from reference TRBV15 and TRBJ1-2): DAMVIQNPRYQVTQFGKPVTLSCSQTLNHNVMYWYQQKSSQAPKLLFHYYDKDFNNEADTPDNFQSRRPNTSFCFLDIRSPGLGDTAMYLCATSTYRTGSSGYTFGSGTRLTVV.